Listed here is a single T cell receptor beta chain. The antigen remains undetermined. In germline, CDR1 is LGHDT, CDR2 YNNKEL (reference sequence). This CDR3 is built from 14 residues. V lost 2 bases and J lost 7, with 9 bases in between. The repertoire was sequenced with immunoSEQ multiplex PCR; TCRdb's copy has only in-frame clones and lacks some. In the table there are approximately 160,000 clones, more than 85% of which are singletons. The sample belongs to a study of T cell responses to AZD1222 COVID-19 vaccine. Study-level results: Clonal diversity was possibly underestimated, and the donors were mostly white British, with more females. Vaccination with two AZD1222 doses was followed by a rise in Spike-specific TCR breadth and depth.

Sequenced material: peripheral blood, taken on day 0 of AZD1222 vaccination. This sequence joins TRBV3-1 (or the pseudogene TRBV3-2) and TRBJ1-6; no firm D call. This receptor was obtained from an adult in good health. The chain's CDR3 is CASSQTPSNSPLHF. The CDR3 coding sequence is TGTGCCAGCAGCCAAACTCCTTCGAATTCACCCCTCCACTTT.